This TCR beta chain came from a study of T cell repertoires in aging, cancer and after chemotherapy. Study as a whole: Six age groups, ranging from 30 or younger to 70 or older, included the donors. Over several months to years, re-sampled healthy donor repertoires clearly shared clones.

The CDR3 length is 12 residues. Germline CDR1 is MDHEN and CDR2 is SYDVKM. With 2 bases removed from V and 5 bases from J, the gap between germline ends came to 4 bases. This clonotype showed up just a few times. Rearranged V-D-J TRB sequences were amplified with a mixed TRB-A/B primer pool. TCRdb re-called the multiplex PCR reads through MiXCR, storing one row per CDR3 protein. The data hold over 8,500 distinct CDR3 sequences, with approximately 25% observed a single time. Peripheral blood genomic DNA, not sorted cells or RNA, was the template. Source material: blood. This clonotype was sampled from a human donor in good health. V gene TRBV28 combines with J gene TRBJ2-1; D uncertain. This CDR3 reads CASSLQNNEQFF. The CDR3 region has the DNA TGTGCCAGCAGTTTACAGAACAATGAGCAGTTCTTC. Variable domain in full (rest from reference TRBV28 and TRBJ2-1): DVKVTQSSRYLVKRTGEKVFLECVQDMDHENMFWYRQDPGLGLRLIYFSYDVKMKEKGDIPEGYSVSREKKERFSLILESASTNQTSMYLCASSLQNNEQFFGPGTRLTVL.